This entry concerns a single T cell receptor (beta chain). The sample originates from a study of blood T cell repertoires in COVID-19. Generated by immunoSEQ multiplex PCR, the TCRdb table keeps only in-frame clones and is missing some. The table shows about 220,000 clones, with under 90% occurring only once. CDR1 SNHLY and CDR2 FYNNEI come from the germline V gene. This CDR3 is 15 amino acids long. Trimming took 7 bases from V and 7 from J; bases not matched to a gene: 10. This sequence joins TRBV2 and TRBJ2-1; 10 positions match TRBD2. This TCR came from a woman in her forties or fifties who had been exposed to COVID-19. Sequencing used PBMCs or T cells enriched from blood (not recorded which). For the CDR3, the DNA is TGTGCCAGCACCTCCTCAGCGGGGGGGTCGAATGAGCAGTTCTTC. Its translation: CASTSSAGGSNEQFF. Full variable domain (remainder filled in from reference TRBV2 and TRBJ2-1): EPEVTQTPSHQVTQMGQEVILRCVPISNHLYFYWYRQILGQKVEFLVSFYNNEISEKSEIFDDQFSVERPDGSNFTLKIRSTKLEDSAMYFCASTSSAGGSNEQFFGPGTRLTVL.